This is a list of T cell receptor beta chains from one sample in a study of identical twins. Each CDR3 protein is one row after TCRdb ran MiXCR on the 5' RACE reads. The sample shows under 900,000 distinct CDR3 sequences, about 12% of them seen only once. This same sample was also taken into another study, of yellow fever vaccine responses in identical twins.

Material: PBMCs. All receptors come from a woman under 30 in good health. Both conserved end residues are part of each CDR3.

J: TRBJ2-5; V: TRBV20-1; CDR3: CSASGRNQETQYF
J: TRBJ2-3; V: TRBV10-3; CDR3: CAIVRSGALGDTQYF
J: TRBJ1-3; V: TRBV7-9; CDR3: CASSLDGASGNTIYF
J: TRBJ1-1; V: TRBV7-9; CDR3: CASSFAGLKVAFF
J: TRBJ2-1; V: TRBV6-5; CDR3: CASSRNNNEQFF
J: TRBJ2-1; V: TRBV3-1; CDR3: CASSNPGTREQFF
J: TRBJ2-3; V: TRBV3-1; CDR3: CASSLQGDLRDTQYF
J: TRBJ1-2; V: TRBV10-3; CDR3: CAINEQGVRGYTF
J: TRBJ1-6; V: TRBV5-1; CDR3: CASSPAGPNSPLHF
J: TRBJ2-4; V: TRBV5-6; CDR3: CASSLDGAKNIQYF
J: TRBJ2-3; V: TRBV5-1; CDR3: CASSQGSPGDTQYF
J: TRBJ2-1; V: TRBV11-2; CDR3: CASSLAPNEQFF
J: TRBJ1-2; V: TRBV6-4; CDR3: CASSPNGYYGYTF
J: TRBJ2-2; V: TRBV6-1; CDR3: CASSGGTNTGELFF
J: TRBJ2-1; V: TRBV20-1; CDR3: CSASQVEYSSYNEQFF
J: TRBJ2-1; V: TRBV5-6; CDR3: CASSFKRGDYNEQFF
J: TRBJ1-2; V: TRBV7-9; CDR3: CASSSLGGTAYGYTF
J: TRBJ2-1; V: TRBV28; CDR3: CASSFRDRGSGEQFF
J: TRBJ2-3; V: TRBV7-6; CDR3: CASSFIRVTDTQYF
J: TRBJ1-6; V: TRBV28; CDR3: CASSLLAGRTNSPLHF
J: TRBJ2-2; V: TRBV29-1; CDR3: CSVGRFAGELFF
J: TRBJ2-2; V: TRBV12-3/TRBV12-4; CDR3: CASRIGNTGELFF
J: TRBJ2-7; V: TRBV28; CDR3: CASSPAASQGYEQYF
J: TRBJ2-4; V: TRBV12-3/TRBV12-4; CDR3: CASSQGTSSLGLNIQYF
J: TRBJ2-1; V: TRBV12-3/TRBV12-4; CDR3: CAICLEGGLRLSYNEQFF
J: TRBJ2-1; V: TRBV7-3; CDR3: CASSWREPTGAYNEQFF
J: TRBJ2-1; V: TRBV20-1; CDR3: CSARDILAGVNEQFF
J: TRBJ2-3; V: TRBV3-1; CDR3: CASSQDRRLAGPTDTQYF
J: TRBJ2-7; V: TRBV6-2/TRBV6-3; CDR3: CASRPGTGKFYEQYF
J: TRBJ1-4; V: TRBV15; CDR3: CATSRTGQTF
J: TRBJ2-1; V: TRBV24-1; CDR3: CATSSSASYNEQFF
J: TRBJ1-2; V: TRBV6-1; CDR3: CAVGHGFGGYTF
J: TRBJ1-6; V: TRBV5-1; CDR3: CASSGGTDNSPLHF
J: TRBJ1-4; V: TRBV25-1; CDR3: CASSDGQVGEKLFF
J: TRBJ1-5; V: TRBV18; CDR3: CASSRERTGGGSQPQHF
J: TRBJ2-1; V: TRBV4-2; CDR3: CASSPRGSGSSWDEQFF
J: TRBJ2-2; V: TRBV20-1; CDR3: CSARLLNTGELFF
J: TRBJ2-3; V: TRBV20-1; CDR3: CSARDVLAPTDTQYF
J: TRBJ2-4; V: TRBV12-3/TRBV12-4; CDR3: CASSLTGGRGNIQYF
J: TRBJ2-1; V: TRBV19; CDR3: CASSIASGSFDNEQFF
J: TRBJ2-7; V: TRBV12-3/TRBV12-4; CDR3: CASSRYRGSDEQYF
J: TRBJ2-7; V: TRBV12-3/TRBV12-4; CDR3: CASSFRPVNYEQYF
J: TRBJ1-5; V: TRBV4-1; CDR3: CASSQDLYGSNQPQHF
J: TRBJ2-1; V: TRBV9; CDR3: CASSAPKAQEDAGSVYNEQFF
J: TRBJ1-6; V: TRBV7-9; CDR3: CASSPRGERDSPLHF
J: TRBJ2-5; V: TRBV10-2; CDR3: CASRAGTGQETQYF
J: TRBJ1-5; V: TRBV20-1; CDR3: CSARETGGAYSQPQHF
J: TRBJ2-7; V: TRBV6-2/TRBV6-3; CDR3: CASSSVPILAGVTYEQYF
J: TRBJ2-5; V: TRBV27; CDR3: CASSFLGGRETQYF
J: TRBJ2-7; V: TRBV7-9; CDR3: CASSSDSGRSGEQYF
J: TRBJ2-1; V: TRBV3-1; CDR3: CASSRRLAGAYNEQFF
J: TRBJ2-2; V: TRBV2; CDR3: CASSDGLAGGDRELFF
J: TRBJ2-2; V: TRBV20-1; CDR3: CSALPTSGGAGELFF
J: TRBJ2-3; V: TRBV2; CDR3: CASSEKVAGSADTQYF
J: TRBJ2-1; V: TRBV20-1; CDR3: CSARDPRGGGGLSYNEQFF
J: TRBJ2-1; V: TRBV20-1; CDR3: CSAPLPGTPGGEQFF
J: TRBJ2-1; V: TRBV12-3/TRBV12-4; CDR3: CASSFGTSGPYNEQFF
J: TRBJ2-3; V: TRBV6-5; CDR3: CASSYSGVAITDTQYF
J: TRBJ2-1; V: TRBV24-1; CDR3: CATSDLGDRAGEQFF